These 26 T cell receptor beta chains share one sample of origin, sequenced in a study of OX40 agonist ivuxolimab in advanced cancers. The data were produced by immunoSEQ multiplex PCR, yet TCRdb's version contains in-frame clones alone and is incomplete. This sample has about 32,000 clones, with about 89% found just once. The starting material was CD4+ or CD8+ T cells sorted from blood, obtained in a trial of the OX40 agonist ivuxolimab. Receptor source: an adult with an advanced solid tumor such as melanoma, head and neck, liver or kidney cancer.

The chain employs TRBV28 and TRBJ2-7, with D possibly matching TRBD1 (5 bases). The germline V gene encodes CDR1 MDHEN and CDR2 SYDVKM. V gave up 3 bases and J gave up 6 bases, with 15 bases separating them. This CDR3 is 14 amino acids long. This chain's CDR3 is CASSFSPQGFEQYV. CDR3 DNA sequence: TGTGCCAGCAGTTTTTCCCCCCAGGGTTTCGAGCAGTACGTC.

The chain couples TRBV30 to TRBJ1-6; 7 bases line up with TRBD1. CDR3 length: 15 amino acids. The V gene's germline CDR1 is GTSNPN and CDR2 SVGIG (reference sequence). The ends lost 0 bases at V and 10 bases at J; junction bases unmatched: 9. CDR3 nucleotide sequence: TGTGCCTGGAGTGTACTTGGCAGGGGGAACTCACCCCTCCACTTT. Amino acids: CAWSVLGRGNSPLHF. Variable domain in full (rest from reference TRBV30 and TRBJ1-6): SQTIHQWPATLVQPVGSPLSLECTVEGTSNPNLYWYRQAAGRGLQLLFYSVGIGQISSEVPQNLSASRPQDRQFILSSKKLLLSDSGFYLCAWSVLGRGNSPLHFGNGTRLTVT.

The chain carries TRBV6-6 and TRBJ1-1, with 7 bases matching TRBD1. From germline, CDR1 is MNHNY and CDR2 SVGAGI (reference sequence). The CDR3 is 15 residues long. V lost 6 bases, J lost 10 bases, and 17 bases stayed unmatched. The CDR3 here is CASSPTPTGIAGAFF. In DNA form, the CDR3 reads TGTGCCAGCAGCCCAACACCGACAGGGATCGCGGGAGCTTTCTTT.

This chain joins TRBV28 and TRBJ2-6; D might be TRBD2 (5 bases). The V end lost 7 bases, the J end lost 6 bases, and 13 bases lay between the germline ends. Germline V gene lookup returns CDR1 MDHEN and CDR2 SYDVKM. This CDR3 contains 14 residues. CDR3 sequence reads: CASTSARVANVLTF. CDR3 DNA: TGTGCCAGCACCTCGGCGCGGGTGGCCAACGTCCTGACTTTC.

The V and J genes are TRBV30 and TRBJ2-1, with D possibly being TRBD1 (5 bases). The germline gives CDR1 GTSNPN, CDR2 SVGIG (reference sequence). There are 15 residues in the CDR3. Trimming removed 0 bases at V and 7 bases at J, with 16 bases between. CDR3 residues: CAWSVGPRVANEQFF. CDR3 nucleotides: TGTGCCTGGAGTGTAGGGCCCAGGGTAGCTAATGAGCAGTTCTTC.

The CDR3 DNA sequence: TGTGCCAGCAGTGCCCTCCCCGGGACAGGGTTCAATGAGCAGTTCTTC. Residues: CASSALPGTGFNEQFF. This chain uses TRBV6-4 with TRBJ2-1; 9 nucleotides agree with TRBD1. CDR1 is MRHNA and CDR2 is SNTAGT in the germline V gene. V gave up 4 bases and J gave up 6 bases; unmatched junction bases: 10. The CDR3 is made up of 16 amino acids.

The chain links TRBV5-6 to TRBJ2-7, with a possible D match to TRBD1 (5 bases). The CDR3 runs to 14 residues. The germline V gene encodes CDR1 SGHDT and CDR2 YYEEEE. With 0 bases removed from V and 5 bases from J, the gap between germline ends came to 12 bases. The DNA for the CDR3 is TGTGCCAGCAGCTTGGAGGGGTATTTAGACGAGCAGTACGTC. Its translation is CASSLEGYLDEQYV.

The V call is TRBV4-3, the J call TRBJ1-5; TRBD1 is a possible D gene (5 bases). The CDR3 covers 15 residues. V shed 0 bases and J shed 5 bases, with 11 bases lying between them. Germline V gives CDR1 LGHNA, CDR2 YSLEER. CDR3 in DNA: TGCGCCAGCAGCCAAGATGCAGGGAGGGATCAGCCCCAGCATTTT. Translated: CASSQDAGRDQPQHF.

The CDR3 DNA reads as TGCAGCGTTGAGATCGACAACAGGGAGGTATCCGGTATTCTCCCTAACTTCGACTACGAGCAGTACGTC. Its protein product is CSVEIDNREVSGILPNFDYEQYV. The chain recombines TRBV29-1 with TRBJ2-7; D is tentatively TRBD1 or TRBD2 (6 bases each). V was trimmed by 3 bases and J by 3 bases, leaving 42 bases between them. CDR3 length equals 23 residues. Germline lookup yields CDR1 SQVTM and CDR2 ANQGSEA.

J is TRBJ2-1 and V is TRBV10-2, with 11 nucleotides matching TRBD2. From germline, CDR1 is WSHSY and CDR2 SAAADI. The junction had 7 bases not matched to a gene; V was cut back by 4 bases and J by 8 bases. This CDR3 is built from 15 residues. The CDR3 DNA reads as TGCGCCAGCAGTGTTAGCGGGAGGGCCGGGCATGAGCAGTTCTTC. It yields the protein CASSVSGRAGHEQFF.

The rearrangement uses TRBV20-1 and TRBJ1-2, with D perhaps matching TRBD1 (5 bases). The germline CDR1 and CDR2 sequences are DFQATT and SNEGSKA (reference sequence). V shed 6 bases and J shed 2 bases, with 7 bases lying between them. The CDR3 has 11 amino acids. The CDR3 DNA sequence: TGCAGTGCCGGACACAACTATGGCTACACCTTC. Its translation: CSAGHNYGYTF.

CDR3 region: CASSQTGTTQETQYF. CDR3 in DNA: TGTGCCAGCAGTCAGACAGGGACTACCCAAGAGACCCAGTACTTC. The chain employs TRBV7-9 and TRBJ2-5; D tentatively reads TRBD1 or TRBD2 (7 bases each). Germline V gene sequence: CDR1 SEHNR, CDR2 FQNEAQ (reference sequence). Between the trimmed V and J ends, which lost 6 bases and 1 base, there was a span of 15 bases. This CDR3 region has 15 residues.

The chain combines TRBV28 with TRBJ2-7; tentative D call: TRBD1 (5 bases). Per germline, CDR1 MDHEN and CDR2 SYDVKM. Trimming left V 5 bases short and J 6 bases short, with 11 bases between. The CDR3 spans 12 residues. CDR3 coding DNA: TGTGCCAGCAGTAAAGGGGTACGCGAGCAGTACTTC. Translation gives CASSKGVREQYF.

As DNA, the CDR3 is TGCGCCAGCAGCTTTAGGGGACAGGGTGTCCACGAGCAGTACTTC. Its protein is CASSFRGQGVHEQYF. The chain carries TRBV5-1 and TRBJ2-7; 9 bases are a match to TRBD1. The trim removed 2 bases at V and 5 bases at J, leaving 8 bases unmatched. The V gene's germline CDR1 is SGHRS and CDR2 YFSETQ. The CDR3 has 15 residues.

V usage is TRBV6-5 and J usage is TRBJ2-2; D gene unclear. The CDR3 covers 15 residues. V lost 3 bases and J lost 4, with 12 bases in between. Germline V gives CDR1 MNHEY, CDR2 SVGAGI. The CDR3 here is CASSYWSRSTGELFF. For the CDR3, the DNA is TGTGCCAGCAGTTATTGGAGTCGGAGCACCGGGGAGCTGTTTTTT.

The V call is TRBV7-9, the J call TRBJ1-1; tentative D call: TRBD1 (5 bases). Germline loops: CDR1 SEHNR, CDR2 FQNEAQ (reference sequence). CDR3 length: 12 residues. V was pared by 2 bases and J by 8 bases, with 9 bases between. The CDR3 here is CASSLLQGEAFF. The CDR3 nucleotides read TGTGCCAGCAGCTTACTCCAGGGCGAAGCTTTCTTT.

Note on this clone: An end of the junction differs from the germline gene, which may be a read error. The V call is TRBV7-7, the J call TRBJ2-1; D is possibly TRBD2 (6 bases). The CDR3 totals 13 residues. The V gene's germline CDR1 is SSHAT and CDR2 FNYEAQ (reference sequence). The DNA of the CDR3 is TGTGCTAGCAGCGAGCGGGTCGGCGATGAGCAGTTCTTC. It is translated as CASSERVGDEQFF.

The chain links TRBV7-9 to TRBJ1-1; TRBD1 aligns across 9 bases. The CDR3 runs to 16 residues. After removal of 5 bases from V and 3 bases from J, the junction contained 10 bases not matched to a gene. The germline CDR1 and CDR2 sequences are SEHNR and FQNEAQ (reference sequence). The CDR3 sequence: CASSVMDRGPYTEAFF. The CDR3 DNA follows: TGTGCCAGCAGCGTAATGGACAGGGGTCCTTACACTGAAGCTTTCTTT.

The sample holds a few counts of this clone. The chain joins TRBV7-3 to TRBJ2-2, with D unclear. Per germline, CDR1 SGHTA and CDR2 FQGTGA. This CDR3 has 12 amino acids. V was clipped by 5 bases and J by 11 bases, with 12 bases between them. The CDR3 DNA is TGTGCCAGCAGCGCTGCTGGCCAAGAGCTGTTTTTT. Its protein is CASSAAGQELFF.

The chain links TRBV7-3 to TRBJ2-5; weak D call: TRBD1 (5 bases). Germline-derived CDR1 and CDR2 are SGHTA and FQGTGA. The CDR3 is 14 residues long. Trimming shortened V by 1 base and J by 5 bases, and 11 bases separated the two germline ends. The CDR3 loop is CASSLKGFGETQYF. CDR3 DNA sequence: TGTGCCAGCAGCTTAAAGGGGTTCGGGGAGACCCAGTACTTC.

This chain uses TRBV7-8 with TRBJ2-7, with 15 bases lining up with TRBD2. The CDR3 has 16 residues. J lost 6 bases, V lost 0 bases, and 3 bases had no gene match. Germline CDR1 reads SGHVS; CDR2 reads FQNEAQ. The CDR3 loop is CASSLAGTSGRIEQYF. DNA for the CDR3: TGTGCCAGCAGCTTAGCAGGGACTAGCGGGAGGATCGAGCAGTACTTC.

The rearrangement joins TRBV6-4 to TRBJ2-1, with TRBD1 as a possible D gene (6 bases). This CDR3 comprises 13 residues. Germline CDR1 is MRHNA and CDR2 is SNTAGT. The ends were cut back, 8 bases at V and 7 bases at J, with 15 bases in the middle. CDR3 DNA sequence: TGTGCCAGCTCCCTAATTAGGGGGAATGAGCAGTTCTTC. Encoded protein: CASSLIRGNEQFF.

The gene calls are TRBV7-9 and TRBJ2-1; tentative D call: TRBD2 (6 bases). The germline CDR1 and CDR2 sequences are SEHNR and FQNEAQ (reference sequence). With 1 base removed from V and 3 bases from J, the gap between germline ends came to 10 bases. The CDR3 runs 15 residues. CDR3 region: CASSLETSYYNEQFF. Here the CDR3 DNA reads TGTGCCAGCAGCTTAGAAACTAGCTACTACAATGAGCAGTTCTTC. The whole variable domain, filled in from reference TRBV7-9 and TRBJ2-1, reads DTGVSQNPRHKITKRGQNVTFRCDPISEHNRLYWYRQTLGQGPEFLTYFQNEAQLEKSRLLSDRFSAERPKGSFSTLEIQRTEQGDSAMYLCASSLETSYYNEQFFGPGTRLTVL.

The rearrangement links TRBV27 to TRBJ2-1; D gene unclear. With 5 bases removed from V and 5 bases from J, the gap between germline ends came to 10 bases. The germline V gene has CDR1 MNHEY and CDR2 SMNVEV (reference sequence). The CDR3 spans 13 residues. CDR3 sequence: CASSLGMNNEQFF. In nucleotides, the CDR3 is TGTGCCAGCAGTCTAGGCATGAACAATGAGCAGTTCTTC.

The rearrangement uses TRBV19 and TRBJ2-1, with 7 bases lining up with TRBD2. The CDR3 length is 15 residues. CDR1 LNHDA and CDR2 SQIVND come from the germline V gene (reference sequence). The junction had 9 bases not matched to a gene; V was cut back by 4 bases and J by 6 bases. In DNA, the CDR3 is TGTGCCAGTAGTACCGACTGGGCGGGAGCCAATGAGCAGTTCTTC. Residues: CASSTDWAGANEQFF. The full variable domain, its missing parts supplied by reference TRBV19 and TRBJ2-1, is DGGITQSPKYLFRKEGQNVTLSCEQNLNHDAMYWYRQDPGQGLRLIYYSQIVNDFQKGDIAEGYSVSREKKESFPLTVTSAQKNPTAFYLCASSTDWAGANEQFFGPGTRLTVL.

The chain employs TRBV11-3 and TRBJ2-1, with 7 bases lining up with TRBD2. Germline CDR1 reads SGHNT; CDR2 reads YENEEA. This CDR3 contains 15 residues. V lost 1 base, J lost 0 bases, and 0 bases stayed unmatched. Here the CDR3 reads CASSLGGSSYNEQFF. CDR3 nucleotide sequence: TGTGCCAGCAGCTTAGGCGGGAGCTCCTACAATGAGCAGTTCTTC.